What follows are 26 T cell receptor beta chains derived from one specimen sequenced in a study of blood T cell repertoires in COVID-19. Produced via immunoSEQ multiplex PCR; TCRdb's table is partial and in-frame only. Of approximately 100,000 clones listed, about 79% are singletons. Sequenced sample: peripheral blood. The receptors were gathered from a man between 60 and 70 years old with acute or convalescent COVID-19.

The CDR3 is CASRDRDTEAFF. Written as DNA, the CDR3 is TGTGCCAGTAGAGACAGGGACACTGAAGCTTTCTTT. V gene TRBV19 combines with J gene TRBJ1-1; 7 nucleotides match TRBD1. Trimming removed 6 bases from V and 3 bases from J; junction bases left unmatched: 1. The germline V gene has CDR1 LNHDA and CDR2 SQIVND (reference sequence). This CDR3 is built from 12 residues.

Here the CDR3 DNA reads TGTGCCAGTAGTACACCCGTTGGAGGACAGGGGGAAGATACTCTGGGGGCCAACGTCCTGACTTTC. Translating it yields CASSTPVGGQGEDTLGANVLTF. V is TRBV19 and J is TRBJ2-6; 10 bases agree with TRBD1. Germline V gene sequence: CDR1 LNHDA, CDR2 SQIVND (reference sequence). Trimming cost V 4 bases and J 4 bases; bases outside gene matches: 22. The CDR3 runs 22 residues.

V usage is TRBV28 and J usage is TRBJ2-1; weak D call: TRBD2 (6 bases). V was pared by 6 bases and J by 5 bases, with 17 bases between. CDR3 length: 15 amino acids. Germline values: CDR1 MDHEN, CDR2 SYDVKM. CDR3 bases: TGTGCCAGCAGCCCTCCGGGACTTGGAAACAATGAGCAGTTCTTC. Its protein product is CASSPPGLGNNEQFF.

This sequence joins TRBV4-3 and TRBJ1-2, with D possibly TRBD1 on 5 matching bases. The germline CDR1 and CDR2 sequences are LGHNA and YSLEER. Trimming shortened V by 0 bases and J by 4 bases, and 12 bases separated the two germline ends. The CDR3 length is 15 residues. The CDR3 DNA reads TGCGCCAGCAGCCAAGATTCCAGGGTCATCTATGGCTACACCTTC. The encoded protein is CASSQDSRVIYGYTF.

This chain uses TRBV11-2 with TRBJ1-5, with D hard to call. Germline CDR1 SGHAT, CDR2 FQNNGV. The CDR3 has 16 residues. Trimming took off 1 base at V and 2 bases at J, with 12 bases between the two ends. The CDR3: CASSLGGWRGNQPQHF. The CDR3 nucleotides are TGTGCCAGCAGCTTAGGAGGGTGGCGTGGCAATCAGCCCCAGCATTTT.

The V call is TRBV7-9, the J call TRBJ1-5; the D gene is possibly TRBD1 (5 bases). In germline, CDR1 is SEHNR, CDR2 FQNEAQ (reference sequence). The CDR3 runs 15 residues. Trimming removed 1 base at V and 6 bases at J, with 13 bases between. CDR3 nucleotides: TGTGCCAGCAGCTTAGATGGGGGAGGGGCTCAGCCCCAGCATTTT. Amino acids: CASSLDGGGAQPQHF.

This clone was seen only a few times. This chain joins TRBV5-6 and TRBJ1-2, with 9 bases aligning to TRBD1. The CDR3 length is 14 residues. V shed 4 bases and J 6 bases; nucleotides not matched to a gene: 7. Germline CDR1 reads SGHDT; CDR2 reads YYEEEE. This CDR3 reads CASSGRDRDHGYTF. DNA for the CDR3: TGTGCCAGCAGCGGCCGGGACAGGGATCATGGCTACACCTTC.

V is TRBV4-1 and J is TRBJ1-5, with 9 bases lining up with TRBD1. Germline CDR1 reads MGHRA; CDR2 reads YSYEKL. V shed 3 bases, J shed 5 bases, and the junction held 8 bases outside the gene matches. The length of the CDR3 is 16 residues. The CDR3 sequence is CASSQAGTGIDQPQHF. The CDR3 nucleotides are TGCGCCAGCAGCCAGGCCGGGACAGGGATCGATCAGCCCCAGCATTTT.

The chain uses TRBV28 and TRBJ2-1; 11 bases agree with TRBD1. The V gene end was trimmed by 8 bases and the J gene end by 7 bases; junction bases not matched to a gene: 13. From germline, CDR1 is MDHEN and CDR2 SYDVKM. CDR3 size: 16 residues. The CDR3, as DNA: TGTGCCAGCCAACTCCCACTCGGGACAGGGGGAAATGAGCAGTTCTTC. It translates to CASQLPLGTGGNEQFF.

The chain uses TRBV7-2 and TRBJ1-2; 9 bases agree with TRBD1. J gave up 13 bases and V 0 bases, and 12 bases lay outside the gene matches. Germline CDR1 reads SGHTA; CDR2 reads FQGNSA. This CDR3 comprises 15 residues. CDR3 in amino acids: CASSLAGQGPLSPTF. The CDR3 DNA is TGTGCCAGCAGCTTAGCGGGACAGGGACCTCTTTCTCCCACCTTC.

The chain has TRBV30 and TRBJ1-2; D call uncertain. Germline values: CDR1 GTSNPN, CDR2 SVGIG (reference sequence). V shed 6 bases and J shed 6 bases, with 14 bases lying between them. The CDR3 runs to 12 residues. In DNA, the CDR3 is TGTGCCTGCCGTCCCGGACTTAATGGCTACACCTTC. Translated, it gives CACRPGLNGYTF.

This clone came up a few times. This chain joins TRBV6-2 or TRBV6-3 and TRBJ1-1, with D tentatively TRBD1 (5 bases). CDR3 length equals 16 residues. CDR1 is MNHEY, CDR2 SVGEGT, per germline. Trimming shortened V by 3 bases and J by 1 base, and 15 bases separated the two germline ends. DNA for the CDR3: TGTGCCAGCAGTTATTGGATTGGGGCTCAGAACACTGAAGCTTTCTTT. Protein product: CASSYWIGAQNTEAFF.

This chain connects TRBV7-2 to TRBJ2-3, with D tentatively TRBD1 (6 bases). The CDR3 covers 16 residues. The germline CDR1 and CDR2 sequences are SGHTA and FQGNSA. V gave up 5 bases and J gave up 3 bases, with 18 bases separating them. The CDR3: CASSPQGRTDTDTQYF. CDR3 nucleotide sequence: TGTGCCAGCAGCCCCCAGGGGCGGACTGATACAGATACGCAGTATTTT.

J is TRBJ2-3 and V is TRBV28; D call uncertain. The CDR3 is made up of 12 amino acids. V was pared by 3 bases and J by 4 bases, with 5 bases between. CDR1 MDHEN and CDR2 SYDVKM come from the germline V gene. The CDR3 nucleotides are TGTGCCAGCAGTTTGTCCGCAGATACGCAGTATTTT. It codes for CASSLSADTQYF.

This clone appeared a single time. The chain carries TRBV11-3 and TRBJ2-3; 8 bases map to TRBD2. The CDR3 consists of 15 residues. CDR1 is SGHNT and CDR2 is YENEEA in the germline V gene. V gave up 0 bases and J gave up 1 base; unmatched junction bases: 0. The CDR3 spells CASSLDGGGTDTQYF. CDR3 nucleotide sequence: TGTGCCAGCAGCTTAGACGGGGGGGGCACAGATACGCAGTATTTT.

The V and J genes are TRBV29-1 and TRBJ1-1; D is undetermined. CDR3 size: 13 residues. With 6 bases removed from V and 3 bases from J, the gap between germline ends came to 14 bases. Germline CDR1 SQVTM, CDR2 ANQGSEA. The CDR3 DNA sequence: TGCAGCGTCAGTGGGTACAGTTACACTGAAGCTTTCTTT. This codes for CSVSGYSYTEAFF.

V is TRBV5-6 and J is TRBJ2-1, with D perhaps TRBD2 (6 bases). The CDR3 is 13 residues long. Germline V gene lookup returns CDR1 SGHDT and CDR2 YYEEEE. V lost 0 bases and J lost 6, with 7 bases in between. CDR3 sequence: CASSLGRVNEQFF. CDR3 DNA sequence: TGTGCCAGCAGCTTGGGGAGGGTCAATGAGCAGTTCTTC.

The chain couples TRBV24-1 to TRBJ1-5; weak D call: TRBD1 (5 bases). V lost 9 bases to trimming and J lost 2 bases, with 16 bases between them. Germline V gene sequence: CDR1 KGHDR, CDR2 SFDVKD. The CDR3 has 15 residues. CDR3 in amino acids: CATGGGSGGNQPQHF. CDR3 coding DNA: TGTGCCACCGGGGGGGGTAGCGGTGGCAATCAGCCCCAGCATTTT.

V is TRBV5-4 and J is TRBJ2-6; 11 bases are shared with TRBD1. Germline lookup yields CDR1 SGHNT and CDR2 YYREEE (reference sequence). This CDR3 spans 18 amino acids. V lost 0 bases and J lost 0; bases outside the gene matches: 2. CDR3 in DNA: TGTGCCAGCAGCTTGGGGGACAGGGGGAGCTCTGGGGCCAACGTCCTGACTTTC. Translation: CASSLGDRGSSGANVLTF.

V is TRBV6-5 and J is TRBJ2-2; weak D call: TRBD1 (5 bases). CDR3 length: 15 amino acids. CDR1 is MNHEY and CDR2 is SVGAGI in the germline V gene. The V and J ends lost 0 bases and 4 bases respectively, with 9 bases between them. The CDR3 sequence: CASSYSPQGTGELFF. The CDR3 nucleotides are TGTGCCAGCAGTTACTCACCTCAGGGCACCGGGGAGCTGTTTTTT.

This chain connects TRBV11-3 to TRBJ2-2; 8 bases match TRBD1. There are 15 residues in the CDR3. With V trimmed by 7 bases and J by 1 base, 5 bases remained unmatched. Per the germline V gene, CDR1 is SGHNT and CDR2 is YENEEA. CDR3 nucleotide sequence: TGTGCCAGCACCGCAGGACAGGGGAACACCGGGGAGCTGTTTTTT. It encodes CASTAGQGNTGELFF.

In its sample, this clone was seen once. The V gene is TRBV18, the J gene TRBJ1-1; 12 positions agree with TRBD1. The V gene end was trimmed by 4 bases and the J gene end by 4 bases; junction bases not matched to a gene: 7. Germline loops: CDR1 KGHSH, CDR2 LQKENI. The CDR3 is 16 amino acids. CDR3 DNA sequence: TGTGCCAGCTCACGGGGGGGACAGGGGGCGACCACTGAAGCTTTCTTT. Protein sequence: CASSRGGQGATTEAFF.

V is TRBV5-6 and J is TRBJ1-1, with 11 positions matching TRBD1. From germline, CDR1 is SGHDT and CDR2 YYEEEE. The trim removed 3 bases at V and 5 bases at J, leaving 6 bases unmatched. The CDR3 is made up of 15 amino acids. This CDR3 reads CASSWGTGGWTEAFF. CDR3 nucleotides: TGTGCCAGCAGCTGGGGGACAGGGGGATGGACTGAAGCTTTCTTT. Together with reference TRBV5-6 and TRBJ1-1, the CDR3 gives the full variable domain: DAGVTQSPTHLIKTRGQQVTLRCSPKSGHDTVSWYQQALGQGPQFIFQYYEEEERQRGNFPDRFSGHQFPNYSSELNVNALLLGDSALYLCASSWGTGGWTEAFFGQGTRLTVV.

V and J are TRBV14 and TRBJ1-6, with TRBD1 matching 8 bases. V lost 4 bases and J lost 6; bases outside the gene matches: 2. CDR3 length: 14 amino acids. CDR1 and CDR2 (germline): SGHDN, FVKESK. The CDR3 DNA reads TGTGCCAGCAGCCGCGGACAGGGTAATTCACCCCTCCACTTT. Protein: CASSRGQGNSPLHF.

The J gene is TRBJ1-4, the V gene TRBV20-1; weak D call: TRBD1 (5 bases). There are 10 residues in the CDR3. The V end lost 5 bases, the J end lost 8 bases, and 6 bases lay between the germline ends. The germline V gene has CDR1 DFQATT and CDR2 SNEGSKA (reference sequence). The CDR3 DNA sequence: TGCAGTGCTGGGGGGGAAAAACTGTTTTTT. It yields the protein CSAGGEKLFF.

V gene TRBV6-5 combines with J gene TRBJ1-2, with D possibly TRBD1 on 5 matching bases. Between the trimmed V and J ends, which lost 2 bases and 8 bases, there was a span of 18 bases. CDR3 length equals 15 residues. Germline V gene sequence: CDR1 MNHEY, CDR2 SVGAGI. Written as DNA, the CDR3 is TGTGCCAGCAGTTACCCCCAGGGTGGCGGAGAAGGCTACACCTTC. This sequence encodes CASSYPQGGGEGYTF.